This T cell receptor (beta chain) was found in a study of siplizumab effects on memory and regulatory T cells. Findings and limits, study-wide: Only a minor fraction of alloreactive clones mapped to unstimulated subsets. Naive T cells appeared more varied than memory cells and looked like key alloresponse contributors. Suppressive capability of dividing Tregs from siplizumab cultures went unverified.

Comment on this clone: The antigen is undetermined.

This CDR3 region has 21 residues. Germline CDR1 reads LGHNA; CDR2 reads YNFKEQ. Unmatched junction bases numbered 16, after V lost 0 bases and J lost 5 bases. TCRdb's table, derived via immunoSEQ multiplex PCR, lists solely in-frame clones and lacks some. The profile shows more than 90,000 clones, about 94% of them singletons. This clonotype was obtained from a human donor in good health. Sequencing was carried out using non-Treg CD4+ T cells sorted from blood. V gene TRBV4-2 combines with J gene TRBJ2-5; 15 bases line up with TRBD2. CDR3 DNA sequence: TGTGCCAGCAGCCAAGAAGAAGTCGCCCGGGGACTAGCGGGAGGCAGGGAGACCCAGTACTTC. This codes for CASSQEEVARGLAGGRETQYF.